These T cell receptor beta chains were read from a single sample in a study of blood T cell repertoires in COVID-19. Sequenced by immunoSEQ multiplex PCR; TCRdb stores in-frame clones only, minus some. The sample consists of 290,000 or so clones, 80% to 95% of them appearing once. Sample: peripheral blood. The receptors originated from a young woman with COVID-19, enrolled during active disease. CDR3s leave out the opening cysteine and the closing phenylalanine or tryptophan. The order of the fields is J gene, V gene, CDR3 protein.

J: TRBJ2-7; V: TRBV12-3/TRBV12-4; CDR3: ASRITSGYEQY
J: TRBJ2-1; V: TRBV19; CDR3: ASSITGANEQF
J: TRBJ1-6; V: TRBV18; CDR3: ASSPPDGLLGSPLH
J: TRBJ1-4; V: TRBV6-5; CDR3: ATLSSSEKMF
J: TRBJ2-2; V: TRBV5-4; CDR3: ASSFGTSDTGELF
J: TRBJ1-6; V: TRBV27; CDR3: ASSDRQGVLTPLH
J: TRBJ1-5; V: TRBV6-5; CDR3: ASSPTGPDQPQH
J: TRBJ2-1; V: TRBV5-8; CDR3: ASSLLRLDEQF
J: TRBJ1-4; V: TRBV27; CDR3: ASSRTGTNEKLF
J: TRBJ2-1; V: TRBV9; CDR3: ASSVEIAGDNEQF
J: TRBJ1-5; V: TRBV2; CDR3: ASSRDRGPQPQH
J: TRBJ2-7; V: TRBV5-6; CDR3: ASSSVRDRSYEQY
J: TRBJ1-1; V: TRBV3-1/TRBV3-2; CDR3: ASSQNRDSFEAF
J: TRBJ2-1; V: TRBV18; CDR3: ASSPPVAGDYNEQF
J: TRBJ2-7; V: TRBV4-1; CDR3: ASSQDWGGTSYEQY
J: TRBJ1-6; V: TRBV15; CDR3: ATSSGQYNSPLH
J: TRBJ1-6; V: TRBV5-1; CDR3: ASSLGPSGLAPLH
J: TRBJ1-1; V: TRBV6-5; CDR3: ASSSDRGIKAF
J: TRBJ1-4; V: TRBV11-2; CDR3: ASSLEDDAPGNEKLF
J: TRBJ1-2; V: TRBV5-1; CDR3: ASSPDGGSGYT
J: TRBJ1-2; V: TRBV2; CDR3: ASSEGPGYNYGYT
J: TRBJ1-2; V: TRBV6-5; CDR3: ASKARGTYGYT
J: TRBJ2-1; V: TRBV29-1; CDR3: SVEGTSGRNNEQF
J: TRBJ1-2; V: TRBV7-9; CDR3: ASSFADKGSGYT
J: TRBJ1-4; V: TRBV5-1; CDR3: ASSSGGPNEKLF
J: TRBJ1-3; V: TRBV9; CDR3: ASSVGSPGTTGNTIY
J: TRBJ2-1; V: TRBV12-5; CDR3: ASGLGLAGQNEQF
J: TRBJ2-2; V: TRBV4-2; CDR3: ASSQDTGGTGELF
J: TRBJ2-2; V: TRBV5-4; CDR3: ASSLGAGGELF
J: TRBJ2-1; V: TRBV11-2; CDR3: ASSSRQGRYNEQF
J: TRBJ2-7; V: TRBV4-1; CDR3: ASSQEIVIGGNYEQY
J: TRBJ1-4; V: TRBV7-9; CDR3: ASSPLLSGEKLF
J: TRBJ2-2; V: TRBV5-1; CDR3: ASSRLAGGTGELF
J: TRBJ2-5; V: TRBV10-3; CDR3: AISGGDRGLETQY
J: TRBJ2-3; V: TRBV7-9; CDR3: ASSLGQSTDTQY
J: TRBJ1-5; V: TRBV2; CDR3: ASSENRNQPQH
J: TRBJ1-2; V: TRBV29-1; CDR3: SVAGGYGYT
J: TRBJ2-5; V: TRBV28; CDR3: ASTLAGGPGETQY
J: TRBJ1-5; V: TRBV30; CDR3: AWSGGSNQPQH
J: TRBJ1-2; V: TRBV30; CDR3: AWSVAGSNYGYT
J: TRBJ1-1; V: TRBV19; CDR3: ASRSYSNTEAF
J: TRBJ2-7; V: TRBV21-1; CDR3: ASSKARLAEAYEQY
J: TRBJ2-7; V: TRBV5-1; CDR3: ASSSGLAGANPYEQY
J: TRBJ1-5; V: TRBV29-1; CDR3: SVNEGGSQPQH